This T cell receptor (beta chain) was sequenced during a study of cytomegalovirus exposure and HLA in healthy donors. The CDR3 is 14 amino acids. V was trimmed by 2 bases and J by 6 bases, leaving 11 bases between them. Germline assignment: CDR1 MGHDK and CDR2 SYGVNS. Comment on this clone: As yet, its antigen is unknown.

Broader study findings: Across donors, most TCRs were seen rarely, yet some public ones were widespread.

PCR employed 60 Vbeta and 13 Jbeta primers. Assay used: immunoSEQ multiplex PCR; TCRdb lists only in-frame clones, some missing. The top ten clones hold more than 2.5% of a sample with 120,000 or so clones, over 70% of them seen once. The clonotype originates from a woman aged 50 to 60 in good health and CMV-seronegative. The sample taken for sequencing was PBMCs. The rearrangement uses TRBV25-1 and TRBJ1-5; TRBD1 is a possible D gene (5 bases). This CDR3 is CASSERGTGQPQHF. The CDR3 nucleotides are TGTGCCAGCAGTGAAAGGGGAACCGGTCAGCCCCAGCATTTT.